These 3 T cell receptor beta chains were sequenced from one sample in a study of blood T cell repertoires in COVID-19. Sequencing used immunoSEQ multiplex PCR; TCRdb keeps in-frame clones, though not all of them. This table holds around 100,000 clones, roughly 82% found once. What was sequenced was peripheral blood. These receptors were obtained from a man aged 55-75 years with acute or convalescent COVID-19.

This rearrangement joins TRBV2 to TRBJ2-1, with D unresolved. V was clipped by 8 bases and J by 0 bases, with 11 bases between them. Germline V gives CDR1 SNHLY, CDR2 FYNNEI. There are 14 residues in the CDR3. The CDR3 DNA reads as TGTGCCAGCGGTGCCACCAGCTCCTACAATGAGCAGTTCTTC. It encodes CASGATSSYNEQFF.

In DNA form, the CDR3 reads TGTGCCACCAGCGAGAGAAGACTAGCGGGGAACAATGAGCAGTTCTTC. Amino acid sequence: CATSERRLAGNNEQFF. This chain links TRBV15 with TRBJ2-1; 11 bases are shared with TRBD2. The germline V gene has CDR1 LNHNV and CDR2 YYDKDF (reference sequence). The CDR3 covers 16 residues. J was trimmed by 5 bases and V by 5 bases; bases with no gene match: 8. Full variable domain (missing parts from reference TRBV15 and TRBJ2-1): DAMVIQNPRYQVTQFGKPVTLSCSQTLNHNVMYWYQQKSSQAPKLLFHYYDKDFNNEADTPDNFQSRRPNTSFCFLDIRSPGLGDTAMYLCATSERRLAGNNEQFFGPGTRLTVL.

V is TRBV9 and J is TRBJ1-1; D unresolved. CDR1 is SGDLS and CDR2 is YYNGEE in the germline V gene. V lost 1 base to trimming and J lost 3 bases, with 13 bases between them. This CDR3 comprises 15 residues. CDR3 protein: CASSVLAGGDTEAFF. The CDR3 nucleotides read TGTGCCAGCAGCGTATTAGCCGGCGGGGACACTGAAGCTTTCTTT. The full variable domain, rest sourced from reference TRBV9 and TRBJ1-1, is DSGVTQTPKHLITATGQRVTLRCSPRSGDLSVYWYQQSLDQGLQFLIQYYNGEERAKGNILERFSAQQFPDLHSELNLSSLELGDSALYFCASSVLAGGDTEAFFGQGTRLTVV.